This T cell receptor (beta chain) came from a study of cytomegalovirus exposure and HLA in healthy donors. Use of 60 Vbeta and 13 Jbeta primers characterized the PCR. Repertoires were generated with immunoSEQ multiplex PCR, while TCRdb's copy carries only in-frame clones and drops some. The sample holds roughly 200,000 clones, around three quarters seen once. In regard to this clone: Sequence at one end of the junction differs from germline and may be a read error.

This CDR3 contains 14 residues. CDR1 and CDR2 (germline): SGHRS, YFSETQ. The receptor comes from a man aged 35 to 55 in good health and CMV-seronegative. The V gene is TRBV5-1, the J gene TRBJ2-7; TRBD1 matches at 10 bases. Material for sequencing was PBMCs. The CDR3 protein is CASGQGEILHERYF. CDR3 sequence (DNA): TGCGCCAGCGGACAGGGGGAAATACTACACGAGCGGTACTTC. The full variable domain, completed using reference TRBV5-1 and TRBJ2-7, is KAGVTQTPRYLIKTRGQQVTLSCSPISGHRSVSWYQQTPGQGLQFLFEYFSETQRNKGNFPGRFSGRQFSNSRSEMNVSTLELGDSALYLCASGQGEILHERYFGPGTRLTVT.